This entry is about one TCR beta chain. The antigen remains unidentified. The data were obtained in a study of T cell responses to AZD1222 COVID-19 vaccine. General study results and limits: Baseline testing showed seropositivity in only a handful of AZD1222 recipients. The donor group comprised mostly white British people and more females; the analysis possibly underestimated clonal diversity. Spike regions recognized by vaccine-associated CD4 TCRs spanned the protein, led by 160-218 and 743-854. Repertoires were sampled only after the peak T cell response.

Generated by immunoSEQ multiplex PCR, the TCRdb table keeps only in-frame clones and is missing some. The sample consists of under 95,000 clones, around 90% of them appearing once. Between the trimmed V and J ends, which lost 4 bases and 1 base, there was a span of 10 bases. Germline values: CDR1 SQVTM, CDR2 ANQGSEA. The CDR3 covers 13 residues. The chain uses TRBV29-1 and TRBJ2-5; D gene ambiguous. The receptor was isolated from an adult in good health. Sample: peripheral blood, taken on day 0 of AZD1222 vaccination. CDR3 nucleotide sequence: TGCAGCGTTGTTGTGCAGCTCCAAGAGACCCAGTACTTC. Protein: CSVVVQLQETQYF.